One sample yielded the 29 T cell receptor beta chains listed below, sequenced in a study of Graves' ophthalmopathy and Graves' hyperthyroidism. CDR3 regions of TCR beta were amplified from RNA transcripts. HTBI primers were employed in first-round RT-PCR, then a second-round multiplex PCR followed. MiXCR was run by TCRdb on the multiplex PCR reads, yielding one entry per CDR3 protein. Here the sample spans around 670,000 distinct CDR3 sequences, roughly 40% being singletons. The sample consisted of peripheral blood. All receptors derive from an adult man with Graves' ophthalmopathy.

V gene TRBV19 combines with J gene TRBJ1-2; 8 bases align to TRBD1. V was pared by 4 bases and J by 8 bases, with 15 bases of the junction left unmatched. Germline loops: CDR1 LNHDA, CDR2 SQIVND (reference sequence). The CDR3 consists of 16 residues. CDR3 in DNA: TGTGCCAGTAGTAGGTCAGGGGGCCTTCAAATACTGGGCTACACCTTC. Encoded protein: CASSRSGGLQILGYTF.

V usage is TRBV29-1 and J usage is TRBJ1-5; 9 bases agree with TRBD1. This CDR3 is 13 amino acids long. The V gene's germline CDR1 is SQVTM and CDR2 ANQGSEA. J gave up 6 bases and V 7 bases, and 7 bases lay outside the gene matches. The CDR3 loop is CSAMGQGGQPQHF. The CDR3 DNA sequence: TGCAGCGCTATGGGACAGGGCGGTCAGCCCCAGCATTTT.

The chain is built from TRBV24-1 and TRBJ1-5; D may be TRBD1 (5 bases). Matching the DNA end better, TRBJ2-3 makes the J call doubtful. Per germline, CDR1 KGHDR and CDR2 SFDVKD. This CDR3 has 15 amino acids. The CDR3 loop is CATSVPGPQADTQYF. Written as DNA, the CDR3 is TGTGCCACCAGCGTTCCAGGGCCTCAAGCAGATACGCAGTATTTT.

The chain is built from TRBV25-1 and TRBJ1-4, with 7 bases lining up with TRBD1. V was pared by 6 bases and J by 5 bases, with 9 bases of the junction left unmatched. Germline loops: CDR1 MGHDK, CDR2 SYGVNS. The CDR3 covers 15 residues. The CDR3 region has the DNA TGTGCCAGCAGGGTCCCGGGACAGTACAATGAAAAACTGTTTTTT. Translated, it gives CASRVPGQYNEKLFF.

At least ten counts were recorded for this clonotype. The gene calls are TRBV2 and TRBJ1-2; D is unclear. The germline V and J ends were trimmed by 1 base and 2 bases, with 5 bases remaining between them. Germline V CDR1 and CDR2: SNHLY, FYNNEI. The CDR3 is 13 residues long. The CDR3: CASSEDGNYGYTF. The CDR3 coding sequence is TGTGCCAGCAGTGAAGACGGGAACTATGGCTACACCTTC. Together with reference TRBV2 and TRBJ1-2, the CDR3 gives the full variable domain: EPEVTQTPSHQVTQMGQEVILRCVPISNHLYFYWYRQILGQKVEFLVSFYNNEISEKSEIFDDQFSVERPDGSNFTLKIRSTKLEDSAMYFCASSEDGNYGYTFGSGTRLTVV.

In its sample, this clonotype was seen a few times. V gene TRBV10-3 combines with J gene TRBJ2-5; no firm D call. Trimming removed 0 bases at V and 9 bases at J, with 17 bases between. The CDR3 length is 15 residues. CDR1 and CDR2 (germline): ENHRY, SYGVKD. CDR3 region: CAISESDGRNQPQYF. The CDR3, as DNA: TGTGCCATCAGTGAGTCCGACGGCCGGAATCAGCCCCAGTACTTC.

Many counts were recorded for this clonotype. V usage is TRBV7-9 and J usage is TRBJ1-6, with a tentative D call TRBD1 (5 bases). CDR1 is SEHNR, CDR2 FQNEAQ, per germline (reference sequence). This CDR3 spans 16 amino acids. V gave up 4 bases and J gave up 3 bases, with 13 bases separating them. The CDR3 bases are TGTGCCAGCAGCTCGGGACTCTCAGGCTATAATTCACCCCTCCACTTT. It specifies CASSSGLSGYNSPLHF.

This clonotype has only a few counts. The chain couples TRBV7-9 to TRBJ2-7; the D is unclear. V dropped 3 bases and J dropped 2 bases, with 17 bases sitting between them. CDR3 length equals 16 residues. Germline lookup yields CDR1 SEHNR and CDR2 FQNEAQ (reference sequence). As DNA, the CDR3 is TGTGCCAGCAGCTTTGATTTGGGCTATCAGGCCTACGAGCAGTACTTC. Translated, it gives CASSFDLGYQAYEQYF. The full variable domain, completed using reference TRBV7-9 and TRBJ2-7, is DTGVSQNPRHKITKRGQNVTFRCDPISEHNRLYWYRQTLGQGPEFLTYFQNEAQLEKSRLLSDRFSAERPKGSFSTLEIQRTEQGDSAMYLCASSFDLGYQAYEQYFGPGTRLTVT.

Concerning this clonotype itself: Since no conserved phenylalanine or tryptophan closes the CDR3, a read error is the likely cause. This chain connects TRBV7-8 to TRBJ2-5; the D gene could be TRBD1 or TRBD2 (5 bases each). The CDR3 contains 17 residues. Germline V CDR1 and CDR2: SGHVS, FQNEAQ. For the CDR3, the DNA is TGCGCCAGCAGCCATGGCTCCGGGACGGGTGGGCGAGAGACCCAGTACGTC. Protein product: CASSHGSGTGGRETQYV.

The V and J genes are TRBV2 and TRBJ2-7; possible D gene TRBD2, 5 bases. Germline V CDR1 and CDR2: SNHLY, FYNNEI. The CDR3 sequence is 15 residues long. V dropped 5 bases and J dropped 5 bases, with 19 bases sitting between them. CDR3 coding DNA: TGTGCCAGCAGTTTCACGCGGGTGTCCGATAACGAGCAGTACTTC. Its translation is CASSFTRVSDNEQYF.

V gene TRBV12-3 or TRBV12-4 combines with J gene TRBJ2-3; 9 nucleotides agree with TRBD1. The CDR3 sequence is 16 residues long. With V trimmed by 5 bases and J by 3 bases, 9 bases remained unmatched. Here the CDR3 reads CASSIGWTGVTDTQYF. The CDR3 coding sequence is TGTGCCAGCAGTATAGGGTGGACAGGGGTGACAGATACGCAGTATTTT.

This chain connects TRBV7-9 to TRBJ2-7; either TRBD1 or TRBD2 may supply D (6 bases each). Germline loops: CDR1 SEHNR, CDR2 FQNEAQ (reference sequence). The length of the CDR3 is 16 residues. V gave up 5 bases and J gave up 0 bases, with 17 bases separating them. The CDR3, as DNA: TGTGCCAGCAGCCAAGCTCGGGGGCAAAACTCCTACGAGCAGTACTTC. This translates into CASSQARGQNSYEQYF.

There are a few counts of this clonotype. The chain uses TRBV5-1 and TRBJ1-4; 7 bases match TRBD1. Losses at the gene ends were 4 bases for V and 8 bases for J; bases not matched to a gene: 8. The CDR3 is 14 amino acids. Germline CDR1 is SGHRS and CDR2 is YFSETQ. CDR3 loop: CASSRDREGEKLFF. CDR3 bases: TGCGCCAGCAGCCGTGACAGGGAGGGCGAAAAACTGTTTTTT. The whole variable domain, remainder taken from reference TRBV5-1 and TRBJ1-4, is KAGVTQTPRYLIKTRGQQVTLSCSPISGHRSVSWYQQTPGQGLQFLFEYFSETQRNKGNFPGRFSGRQFSNSRSEMNVSTLELGDSALYLCASSRDREGEKLFFGSGTQLSVL.

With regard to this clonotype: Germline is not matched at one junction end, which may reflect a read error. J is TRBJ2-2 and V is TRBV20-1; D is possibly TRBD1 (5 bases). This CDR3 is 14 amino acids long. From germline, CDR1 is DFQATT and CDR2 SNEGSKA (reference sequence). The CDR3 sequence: CSARGQGGTGELFF. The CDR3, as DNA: TGCAGTGCCAGAGGCCAGGGTGGGACCGGGGAGCTGTTTTTT.

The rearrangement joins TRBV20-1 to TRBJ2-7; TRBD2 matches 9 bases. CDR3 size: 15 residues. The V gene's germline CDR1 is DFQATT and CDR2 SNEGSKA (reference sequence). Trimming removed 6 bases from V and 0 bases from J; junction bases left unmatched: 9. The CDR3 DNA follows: TGCAGTGCCGATCTAGCGGGACGTTTCTCCTACGAGCAGTACTTC. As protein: CSADLAGRFSYEQYF.

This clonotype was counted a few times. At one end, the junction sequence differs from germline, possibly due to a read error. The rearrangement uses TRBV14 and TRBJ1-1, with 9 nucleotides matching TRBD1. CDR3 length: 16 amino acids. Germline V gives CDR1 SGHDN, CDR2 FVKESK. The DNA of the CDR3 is TGCGCCAGCAGCCCGGGACAGGGTAGGGGGGACACTGAAGCTTTCTTT. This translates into CASSPGQGRGDTEAFF. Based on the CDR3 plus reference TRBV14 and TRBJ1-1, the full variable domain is EAGVTQFPSHSVIEKGQTVTLRCDPISGHDNLYWYRRVMGKEIKFLLHFVKESKQDESGMPNNRFLAERTGGTYSTLKVQPAELEDSGVYFCASSPGQGRGDTEAFFGQGTRLTVV.

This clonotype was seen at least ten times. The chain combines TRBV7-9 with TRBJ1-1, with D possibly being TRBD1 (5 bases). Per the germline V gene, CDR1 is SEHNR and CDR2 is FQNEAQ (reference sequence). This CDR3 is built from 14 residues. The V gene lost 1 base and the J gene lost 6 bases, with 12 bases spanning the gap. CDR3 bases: TGTGCCAGCAGCTTAGTAGGTCGGGGCGCTGAAGCTTTCTTT. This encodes CASSLVGRGAEAFF.

The DNA for the CDR3 is TGCAGTGCTCTGGGTGGGTACTCCTACGAGCAGTACTTC. Protein: CSALGGYSYEQYF. The chain employs TRBV20-1 and TRBJ2-7; D remains ambiguous. The CDR3 has 13 residues. V shed 5 bases and J shed 0 bases, with 11 bases lying between them. The V gene's germline CDR1 is DFQATT and CDR2 SNEGSKA (reference sequence).

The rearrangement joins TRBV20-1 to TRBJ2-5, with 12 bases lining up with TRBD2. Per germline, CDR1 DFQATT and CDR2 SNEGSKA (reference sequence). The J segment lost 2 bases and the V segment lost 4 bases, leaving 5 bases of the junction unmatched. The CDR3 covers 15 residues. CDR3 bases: TGCAGTGCTAAGCCTAGCGGGAGGGGGCAAGAGACCCAGTACTTC. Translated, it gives CSAKPSGRGQETQYF.

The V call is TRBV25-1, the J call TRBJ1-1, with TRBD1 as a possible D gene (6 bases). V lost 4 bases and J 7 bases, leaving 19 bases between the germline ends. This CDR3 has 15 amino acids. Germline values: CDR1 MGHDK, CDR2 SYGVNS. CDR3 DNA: TGTGCCAGCAGTGGCTCCATTAGGGGCAGGGGTGAAGCTTTCTTT. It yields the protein CASSGSIRGRGEAFF.

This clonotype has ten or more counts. CDR3 nucleotides: TGCAGCGTTGAGGCAGGCCAATCCTACGAGCAGTACTTC. Protein product: CSVEAGQSYEQYF. V usage is TRBV29-1 and J usage is TRBJ2-7; D call uncertain. The CDR3 runs to 13 residues. CDR1 and CDR2 from the germline V gene are SQVTM and ANQGSEA. V was cut by 3 bases and J by 1 base, with 10 bases left in between.

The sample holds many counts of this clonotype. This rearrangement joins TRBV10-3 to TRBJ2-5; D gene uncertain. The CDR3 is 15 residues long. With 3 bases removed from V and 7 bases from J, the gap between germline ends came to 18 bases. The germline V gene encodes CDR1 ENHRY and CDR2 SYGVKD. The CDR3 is CAISDRGLGSGTQYF. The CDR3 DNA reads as TGTGCCATCAGTGACCGAGGCTTGGGGTCGGGGACCCAGTACTTC.

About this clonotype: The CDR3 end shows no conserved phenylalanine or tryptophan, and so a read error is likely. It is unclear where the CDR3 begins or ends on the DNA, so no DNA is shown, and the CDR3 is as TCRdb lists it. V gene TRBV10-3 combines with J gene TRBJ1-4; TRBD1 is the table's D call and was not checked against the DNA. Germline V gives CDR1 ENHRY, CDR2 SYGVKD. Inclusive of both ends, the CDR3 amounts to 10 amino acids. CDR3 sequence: CAISRGQVNY.

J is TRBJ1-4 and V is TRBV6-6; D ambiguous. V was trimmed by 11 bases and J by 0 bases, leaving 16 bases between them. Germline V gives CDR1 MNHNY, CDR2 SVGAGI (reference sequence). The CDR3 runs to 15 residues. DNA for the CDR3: TGTGCCTCCCAGAAACACGGAGCAACTAATGAAAAACTGTTTTTT. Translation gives CASQKHGATNEKLFF.

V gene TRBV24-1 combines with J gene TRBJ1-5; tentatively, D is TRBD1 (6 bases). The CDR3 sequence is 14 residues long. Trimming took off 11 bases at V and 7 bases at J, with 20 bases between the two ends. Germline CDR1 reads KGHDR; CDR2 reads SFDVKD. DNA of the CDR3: TGTGCCAGCAACCTACAGGGAAACGGACAGCCCCAGCATTTT. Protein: CASNLQGNGQPQHF.

Written as DNA, the CDR3 is TGTGCCAGTAGTAGAGACACCCTCTCTGGGGCCAACGTCCTGACTTTC. Its translation: CASSRDTLSGANVLTF. J is TRBJ2-6 and V is TRBV19; D uncertain. This CDR3 contains 16 residues. The V gene's germline CDR1 is LNHDA and CDR2 SQIVND (reference sequence). Deletions cut 4 bases from V and 0 bases from J, with 10 bases between.

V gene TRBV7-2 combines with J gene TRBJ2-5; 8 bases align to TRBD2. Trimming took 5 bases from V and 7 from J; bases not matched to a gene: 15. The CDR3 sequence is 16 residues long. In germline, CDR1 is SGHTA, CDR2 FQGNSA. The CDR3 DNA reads TGTGCCAGCAGCATAGACGGAGCGGGAGTTACGGGGACCCAGTACTTC. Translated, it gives CASSIDGAGVTGTQYF.

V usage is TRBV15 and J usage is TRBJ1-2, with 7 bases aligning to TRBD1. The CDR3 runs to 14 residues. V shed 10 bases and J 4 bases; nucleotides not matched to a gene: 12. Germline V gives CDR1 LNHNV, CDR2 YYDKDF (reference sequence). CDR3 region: CASLEDRAGYGYTF. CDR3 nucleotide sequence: TGTGCCAGCCTCGAAGACAGGGCTGGCTATGGCTACACCTTC.

CDR3 bases: TGTGCCAGCAGGACAGGGGGAGACTACGAGCAGTACTTC. Translated: CASRTGGDYEQYF. This chain links TRBV7-3 with TRBJ2-7, with 9 bases lining up with TRBD1. The CDR3 runs 13 residues. Germline V lookup: CDR1 SGHTA, CDR2 FQGTGA. V was pared by 6 bases and J by 3 bases, with 3 bases of the junction left unmatched.